Included here is one T cell receptor beta chain sequence, with context. The data are from a study of OX40 agonist ivuxolimab in advanced cancers. Study information: A mean age of 60 years, range 23 to 79, was recorded, and 80% to 90% were male.

Measured with immunoSEQ multiplex PCR; TCRdb has only the in-frame clones, and not every one. The sample consists of some 97,000 clones, around 90% of them appearing once. Trimming took 5 bases from V and 9 from J, leaving 17 bases between them. This CDR3 has 15 residues. Germline values: CDR1 SEHNR, CDR2 FQNEAQ (reference sequence). The TCR was taken from an adult with an advanced solid tumor such as melanoma, head and neck, liver or kidney cancer. Source: CD4+ or CD8+ T cells sorted from blood, taken in a trial of the OX40 agonist ivuxolimab. The chain links TRBV7-9 to TRBJ1-6; perhaps TRBD1 as D (5 bases). The CDR3: CASSPQGGIGSPLHF. The CDR3 region has the DNA TGTGCCAGCAGCCCTCAGGGAGGGATAGGTTCACCCCTCCACTTT.